This TCR beta chain was documented in a study of vaccination and CD4 T cells after COVID-19. Of note for this clonotype: Its antigen is not known.

Stated treatment: roughly 10-day PBMC culture with coronavirus spike peptide pools or control peptides (ViraFEST assay). Ahead of the COVID-19 pandemic (2011-2018), the CD4+ T cells of the unexposed donor were collected. PBMCs, plated at roughly 2 million per well, were grown in the presence of approximately 9.5 IU/ml IL-2 and 10 ug/ml peptide pools. The CDR3 contains 13 residues. Germline CDR1 is LNHDA and CDR2 is SQIVND (reference sequence). Trimming removed 3 bases at V and 6 bases at J, with 10 bases between. Cultured CD4+ T cells had their DNA profiled by the Oncomine TCR Beta short-read assay. TCRdb itself ran the PCR reads through MiXCR, one entry per CDR3 protein. This table has about 2,700 distinct CDR3 sequences, about 39% appearing once.

The chain has TRBV19 and TRBJ2-3; perhaps TRBD1 as D (6 bases). The TCR originated in a human donor in good health. The sample consisted of CD4+ T cells from blood, cultured in vitro. CDR3 residues: CASSIYQGDTQYF. The DNA for the CDR3 is TGTGCCAGTAGTATCTATCAGGGGGATACGCAGTATTTT.